The 23 T cell receptor beta chains below were found in one sample sequenced in a study of CD8 T cells in Susac syndrome. After extraction with the RNeasy kit, about 0.5 to 1 ug of the RNA was reverse transcribed using random hexamers. TCRdb processed the immunoSEQ multiplex PCR reads anew with MiXCR; each CDR3 protein has one entry. The table includes approximately 200,000 distinct CDR3 sequences, over 90% detected once. Sequenced input: CD4+ T cells from PBMCs. These TCRs come from a human donor with multiple sclerosis.

V gene TRBV30 combines with J gene TRBJ2-7; D might be TRBD1 (6 bases). The V and J ends lost 4 bases and 2 bases respectively, with 9 bases between them. Germline CDR1 is GTSNPN and CDR2 is SVGIG (reference sequence). CDR3 length: 12 amino acids. Here the CDR3 DNA reads TGTGCCTGGAAGGGGGATACCTACGAGCAGTACTTC. It is translated as CAWKGDTYEQYF. Full variable domain (remainder filled in from reference TRBV30 and TRBJ2-7): SQTIHQWPATLVQPVGSPLSLECTVEGTSNPNLYWYRQAAGRGLQLLFYSVGIGQISSEVPQNLSASRPQDRQFILSSKKLLLSDSGFYLCAWKGDTYEQYFGPGTRLTVT.

The V and J genes are TRBV20-1 and TRBJ2-7; D is ambiguous. The V end was cut by 0 bases, the J end by 6 bases, with 9 bases between. The V gene's germline CDR1 is DFQATT and CDR2 SNEGSKA (reference sequence). The CDR3 length is 12 residues. The DNA of the CDR3 is TGCAGTGCTAGAGATCCTGTTGGCGAGCAGTACTTC. Translation gives CSARDPVGEQYF.

This chain's CDR3 is CSVGSRTYNEQFF. In DNA form, the CDR3 reads TGCAGCGTTGGCAGCCGTACCTACAATGAGCAGTTCTTC. The chain joins TRBV29-1 to TRBJ2-1, with no clear D. The germline V gene encodes CDR1 SQVTM and CDR2 ANQGSEA. This CDR3 has 13 amino acids. Trimming took off 4 bases at V and 2 bases at J, with 9 bases between the two ends.

The V and J genes are TRBV18 and TRBJ2-7, with D possibly matching TRBD1 (7 bases). V gave up 4 bases and J gave up 2 bases, with 18 bases separating them. The germline CDR1 and CDR2 sequences are KGHSH and LQKENI. The CDR3 consists of 16 residues. CDR3 DNA sequence: TGTGCCAGCTCACACGGAGGGGGCGTCCGGCCCTACGAGCAGTACTTC. This sequence encodes CASSHGGGVRPYEQYF.

The chain has TRBV11-3 and TRBJ2-2, with D uncertain. This CDR3 spans 13 amino acids. V gave up 4 bases and J gave up 7 bases, with 10 bases separating them. Germline V CDR1 and CDR2: SGHNT, YENEEA. CDR3 residues: CASSWKAVGELFF. DNA of the CDR3: TGTGCCAGCAGCTGGAAGGCTGTCGGGGAGCTGTTTTTT.

The chain joins TRBV4-2 to TRBJ1-1, with D tentatively TRBD1 (5 bases). The CDR3 totals 15 residues. From germline, CDR1 is LGHNA and CDR2 YNFKEQ. V lost 1 base and J lost 2, with 11 bases in between. The CDR3 sequence is CASSQVDSPNTEAFF. The CDR3 DNA is TGTGCCAGCAGCCAAGTTGACAGTCCTAACACTGAAGCTTTCTTT.

V is TRBV7-9 and J is TRBJ2-3; 9 bases match TRBD2. The CDR3 is 16 amino acids. The V gene's germline CDR1 is SEHNR and CDR2 FQNEAQ (reference sequence). J was trimmed by 7 bases and V by 2 bases; bases with no gene match: 10. The CDR3 protein is CASSLIHSGRANTQYF. In DNA, the CDR3 is TGTGCCAGCAGCTTAATTCATAGCGGGAGAGCGAATACGCAGTATTTT.

V usage is TRBV2 and J usage is TRBJ2-4, with D unresolved. Per the germline V gene, CDR1 is SNHLY and CDR2 is FYNNEI. There are 15 residues in the CDR3. Trimming took off 6 bases at V and 8 bases at J, with 20 bases between the two ends. CDR3 bases: TGTGCCAGCAGCCCTGACAATCTTAGGGTAGACATTCAGTACTTC. Residues: CASSPDNLRVDIQYF. The variable domain in full, completed from reference TRBV2 and TRBJ2-4, reads EPEVTQTPSHQVTQMGQEVILRCVPISNHLYFYWYRQILGQKVEFLVSFYNNEISEKSEIFDDQFSVERPDGSNFTLKIRSTKLEDSAMYFCASSPDNLRVDIQYFGAGTRLSVL.

This clonotype was picked up one time. The chain is built from TRBV20-1 and TRBJ2-1; 11 bases are a match to TRBD2. Germline values: CDR1 DFQATT, CDR2 SNEGSKA (reference sequence). CDR3 length: 14 residues. V lost 2 bases, J lost 6 bases, and 3 bases stayed unmatched. The CDR3 is CSARYTSGGNEQFF. The DNA of the CDR3 is TGCAGTGCTAGATATACTAGCGGGGGCAATGAGCAGTTCTTC.

This chain connects TRBV9 to TRBJ2-3; 10 bases line up with TRBD2. V shed 4 bases and J 5 bases; nucleotides not matched to a gene: 7. Germline assignment: CDR1 SGDLS and CDR2 YYNGEE. This CDR3 spans 15 amino acids. The CDR3 here is CASSSVGLAVDTQYF. The CDR3 DNA sequence: TGTGCCAGCAGCTCAGTAGGACTAGCGGTAGATACGCAGTATTTT.

This chain uses TRBV18 with TRBJ2-1; 9 positions agree with TRBD2. After removal of 8 bases from V and 9 bases from J, the junction contained 2 bases not matched to a gene. The CDR3 runs to 11 residues. Germline values: CDR1 KGHSH, CDR2 LQKENI. CDR3 region: CASQAGGEQFF. The CDR3 nucleotides read TGTGCCAGCCAAGCGGGAGGTGAGCAGTTCTTC.

The chain is built from TRBV20-1 and TRBJ1-6; TRBD1 is a possible D gene (5 bases). Trimming cost V 3 bases and J 8 bases, with 14 bases left between them. The CDR3 has 14 amino acids. Per germline, CDR1 DFQATT and CDR2 SNEGSKA (reference sequence). The CDR3 sequence is CSASRGPGDSPLHF. CDR3 DNA: TGCAGTGCTAGTCGGGGACCTGGGGATTCACCCCTCCACTTT.

This clonotype appeared a single time. The rearrangement uses TRBV30 and TRBJ2-7; the D call may be TRBD1 or TRBD2 (5 bases each). Germline lookup yields CDR1 GTSNPN and CDR2 SVGIG (reference sequence). CDR3 length: 16 residues. Trimming cost V 3 bases and J 0 bases, with 18 bases left between them. CDR3 DNA: TGTGCCTGGAGACGAGGGACGGCCGGACCCTCCTACGAGCAGTACTTC. Its protein is CAWRRGTAGPSYEQYF.

This clonotype was counted a single time. The V gene is TRBV29-1, the J gene TRBJ2-3, with TRBD2 identical over 8 bases. After removal of 6 bases from V and 4 bases from J, the junction contained 12 bases not matched to a gene. Germline values: CDR1 SQVTM, CDR2 ANQGSEA. The CDR3 is made up of 15 amino acids. The CDR3 sequence is CSVELAGRAADTQYF. The CDR3 bases are TGCAGCGTAGAGCTAGCGGGCCGGGCCGCAGATACGCAGTATTTT.

V usage is TRBV30 and J usage is TRBJ2-4; 8 positions match TRBD1. This CDR3 is 14 amino acids long. Germline V gene sequence: CDR1 GTSNPN, CDR2 SVGIG (reference sequence). V lost 3 bases and J lost 3; bases outside the gene matches: 4. The CDR3 region has the DNA TGTGCCTGGAGGAACAGGGGGGTCAAAAACATTCAGTACTTC. This encodes CAWRNRGVKNIQYF. Full variable domain (missing parts from reference TRBV30 and TRBJ2-4): SQTIHQWPATLVQPVGSPLSLECTVEGTSNPNLYWYRQAAGRGLQLLFYSVGIGQISSEVPQNLSASRPQDRQFILSSKKLLLSDSGFYLCAWRNRGVKNIQYFGAGTRLSVL.

This chain uses TRBV30 with TRBJ2-3; perhaps TRBD2 as D (6 bases). V lost 3 bases to trimming and J lost 2 bases, with 15 bases between them. Germline V lookup: CDR1 GTSNPN, CDR2 SVGIG (reference sequence). CDR3 length: 15 residues. The CDR3 region has the DNA TGTGCCTGGAGCGGAGGGGAATTTAACACAGATACGCAGTATTTT. Its protein is CAWSGGEFNTDTQYF.

The J gene is TRBJ2-3, the V gene TRBV20-1, with D maybe TRBD1 (7 bases). The CDR3 has 15 amino acids. Looked up from germline, CDR1 is DFQATT and CDR2 is SNEGSKA (reference sequence). V was trimmed by 4 bases and J by 3 bases, leaving 17 bases between them. The CDR3 DNA sequence: TGCAGTGCTACTCCGCCAGGGGGGTGGACAGATACGCAGTATTTT. This translates into CSATPPGGWTDTQYF.

The chain has TRBV5-1 and TRBJ1-2, with TRBD1 as a possible D gene (6 bases). Deletions cut 4 bases from V and 8 bases from J, with 15 bases between. Per germline, CDR1 SGHRS and CDR2 YFSETQ. CDR3 length: 13 residues. The DNA of the CDR3 is TGCGCCAGCAGCGTCGCGGGGGCGCGGGGCTACACCTTC. Amino acids: CASSVAGARGYTF.

V gene TRBV20-1 combines with J gene TRBJ2-3; 8 nucleotides align to TRBD2. CDR1 is DFQATT, CDR2 SNEGSKA, per germline (reference sequence). The trim removed 2 bases at V and 4 bases at J, leaving 8 bases unmatched. The CDR3 consists of 15 residues. This chain's CDR3 is CSARSPGGRSDTQYF. The CDR3 DNA reads TGCAGTGCTAGATCGCCGGGGGGGCGGTCAGATACGCAGTATTTT.

The chain couples TRBV12-3 or TRBV12-4 to TRBJ2-5; D remains ambiguous. V was trimmed by 3 bases and J by 3 bases, leaving 8 bases between them. The CDR3 is made up of 13 amino acids. The DNA of the CDR3 is TGTGCCAGCAGTTTGAGAGCTGAAGAGACCCAGTACTTC. It codes for CASSLRAEETQYF.

The chain recombines TRBV20-1 with TRBJ2-5; 12 bases are a match to TRBD2. The CDR3 totals 14 residues. CDR1 DFQATT and CDR2 SNEGSKA come from the germline V gene (reference sequence). The ends lost 6 bases at V and 4 bases at J; junction bases unmatched: 6. CDR3 in DNA: TGCAGTGCGGAAGCGACTAGCGGGAGAGAGACCCAGTACTTC. This gives the protein CSAEATSGRETQYF.

This chain links TRBV3-1 with TRBJ2-3; D is possibly TRBD2 (6 bases). V was pared by 3 bases and J by 6 bases, with 16 bases between. The CDR3 contains 15 residues. The germline V gene has CDR1 LGHDT and CDR2 YNNKEL (reference sequence). The CDR3 DNA sequence: TGTGCCAGCAGCCAGCGCGGGGTACCCACCGATACGCAGTATTTT. Translating it yields CASSQRGVPTDTQYF.

Notes on this clonotype: This CDR3 is missing its conserved last phenylalanine or tryptophan, likely due to a read error. The chain combines TRBV5-1 with TRBJ2-1, with 8 bases identical to TRBD2. This CDR3 is 16 amino acids long. In germline, CDR1 is SGHRS, CDR2 YFSETQ. V lost 4 bases, J lost 4 bases, and 10 bases stayed unmatched. This chain's CDR3 is CASSISGGLVYNEQFL. DNA for the CDR3: TGCGCCAGCAGCATCAGCGGGGGACTGGTTTACAATGAGCAGTTCTTG.